This TCR beta chain derives from a study of blood T cell repertoires in COVID-19 (dated by TCRdb to the early 2020s). The study in broad terms: The collaborator samples originated in the United States, Italy and Spain and spanned the acute and convalescent phases of COVID-19. The prospective study material was composed of cDNA or gDNA derived from T cells, B-cell-depleted T cells, or PBMCs. The dataset comprised deeply sampled blood TCRbeta repertoires from subjects exposed to, actively infected with, or recovered from COVID-19. Where HLA class I and class II types were available, the types were taken from metadata supplied by the sample provider, not from assay-based typing. The samples were drawn from the first 160 participants of the ongoing ImmuneRACE study and from under 1,500 subjects provided by 6 global collaborators. The sample metadata nearly always contained a de-identified subject ID, COVID-19 status, age in years and sex. The repertoires were made available in a free public database intended to serve as a resource for research on the immune response to SARS-CoV-2. Summary of the overall study and its limitations: How much clinical and demographic metadata was included differed by source and by participant, and the metadata was provided uncurated.

Points on this clone: Its target antigen remains unknown. Qualities for individual bases were not recorded, and no much larger clone is one base off.

In the prospective study, participants were about 18 to 95 years old, resided in fewer than 25 geographic areas of the United States, and were enrolled through a virtual design. Cohort assignment in the prospective study relied on participant-reported clinical history from a screening survey and a study questionnaire. Recovered participants in ImmuneRACE Cohort 3 were defined by two consecutive negative NP/OP PCR tests, clearance by a healthcare professional, or resolution of symptoms. In the prospective study, mobile phlebotomists collected whole blood, serum and a nasopharyngeal or oropharyngeal swab from each participant. Participants in the prospective study had the option to provide additional blood draws and questionnaires over an approximately 2-month period. Prospective study blood samples were shipped either frozen or at room temperature before DNA extraction. The immunoSEQ Assay, a bias-controlled multiplex PCR, was used to amplify TCRbeta CDR3 regions from genomic DNA. Under the source paper's analysis protocol: Nucleated cell counts per sample were estimated from amplification of reference gene primers within the assay. Sequence reads were collapsed and filtered to measure the absolute abundance of every unique TCRbeta CDR3 rearrangement. For each sample, productive Simpson clonality was calculated by taking the square root of Simpson's diversity index across productive rearrangements. TCRdb took this table from immuneACCESS and kept in-frame rearrangements with V and J called. Such tables lack part of the clones; where checked against another copy, unresolved V genes explain under half of the gap, and the rest is unexplained. V, J and clone size reflect that table, while D and trimming were determined from the DNA. Counted in this sample were about 140,000 clones; approximately 79% of them appeared once. Roughly 2.9% of the sample is in the top ten clones.

The cysteine opens and the phenylalanine closes a CDR3 of 17 amino acids. The sequence is cut down to CDR3 DNA, 51 bases in frame from base 1. V is pruned by 5 bases and J by 2 bases, leaving 13 bases of the junction without a gene match. Sequences SGHTA (CDR1) and FQGNSA (CDR2) are obtained from the germline V gene. The sequence was obtained from a woman aged 45-59 years who had recovered from COVID-19. What was sequenced was PBMCs or T cells enriched from blood (not recorded which). Recombination connected TRBV7-2 to TRBJ2-3, and 7 bases in between align with TRBD2. The CDR3 here reads CASSRDYIRGNTDTQYF. At the DNA level, the sequence is TGTGCCAGCAGCCGGGACTACATACGGGGTAACACAGATACGCAGTATTTT.